These 13 T cell receptor beta chains were all obtained from the same sample, sequenced in a study of regulatory T cells in long-lasting Graves disease. Time point meaning: newly diagnosed GD, antithyroid drugs for less than 3 months. Making the TCR library involved RNA that had been extracted from PBMCs. iRepertoire HTBI primers and Arm-PCR of CDR3 regions built TCR beta libraries. One entry per CDR3 protein results from TCRdb running MiXCR on the multiplex PCR reads. Of 350,000 to 550,000 distinct CDR3 sequences detected, 12% to 15% appear once; the ten largest clones hold 17%. These same data were also listed under a study on T cells in Graves' hyperthyroidism and ophthalmopathy.

The sample was peripheral blood mononuclear cells (PBMCs), taken at new diagnosis, from a patient treated with antithyroid drugs. All receptors derive from a woman between 45 and 60 years old with Graves disease.

In this sample, this clonotype turned up a few times. This sequence joins TRBV30 and TRBJ2-7; D call uncertain. Germline V gene data show CDR1 as GTSNPN and CDR2 as SVGIG (reference sequence). This CDR3 contains 15 residues. Trimming shortened V by 0 bases and J by 2 bases, and 14 bases separated the two germline ends. The CDR3 spells CAWSVRTGYAYEQYF. In DNA form, the CDR3 reads TGTGCCTGGAGTGTACGGACGGGCTACGCCTACGAGCAGTACTTC.

This clonotype was observed many times. The chain recombines TRBV12-3 or TRBV12-4 with TRBJ2-7; possibly TRBD2 for D (6 bases). The CDR3 has 15 residues. The ends were cut back, 3 bases at V and 3 bases at J, with 15 bases in the middle. CDR3 amino acids: CASSFGDGGFYEQYF. In DNA form, the CDR3 reads TGTGCCAGCAGTTTTGGGGACGGAGGGTTCTACGAGCAGTACTTC.

This clonotype was observed a single time. The chain is built from TRBV7-2 and TRBJ1-5, with D possibly TRBD1 on 5 matching bases. This CDR3 spans 15 amino acids. Germline CDR1 reads SGHTA; CDR2 reads FQGNSA. V was cut by 5 bases and J by 6 bases, with 17 bases left in between. The CDR3 sequence: CASSPYPGKGQPQHF. The CDR3, as DNA: TGTGCCAGCAGCCCATATCCAGGGAAAGGTCAGCCCCAGCATTTT.

This clonotype was picked up a small number of times. This rearrangement joins TRBV5-1 to TRBJ2-2, with 9 positions matching TRBD1. Trimming cost V 5 bases and J 4 bases; bases outside gene matches: 6. Germline V gene sequence: CDR1 SGHRS, CDR2 YFSETQ. The CDR3 is 15 residues long. The CDR3 sequence: CASRPGQGFTGELFF. CDR3 nucleotide sequence: TGCGCCAGCAGACCGGGACAGGGATTCACCGGGGAGCTGTTTTTT.

This clonotype was recorded at least ten times. V is TRBV28 and J is TRBJ2-3; possibly TRBD1 for D (6 bases). The CDR3 sequence is 15 residues long. Trimming pared 3 bases from V and 6 bases from J, leaving 16 bases between. CDR1 is MDHEN and CDR2 is SYDVKM in the germline V gene. The CDR3 loop reads CASSLLQGGWDTQYF. The DNA for the CDR3 is TGTGCCAGCAGTTTGTTACAGGGTGGGTGGGATACGCAGTATTTT.

This clonotype was counted many times. The genes are TRBV12-3 or TRBV12-4 and TRBJ2-2; possible D gene TRBD1, 6 bases. This CDR3 comprises 15 residues. V was pared by 6 bases and J by 2 bases, with 13 bases between. The CDR3 DNA reads TGTGCCAGCAGATCCGGGACAACAAACACCGGGGAGCTGTTTTTT. Amino acids: CASRSGTTNTGELFF.

Many counts were recorded for this clonotype. V usage is TRBV28 and J usage is TRBJ2-3; 7 bases are shared with TRBD1. There are 15 residues in the CDR3. The V segment lost 5 bases and the J segment 0 bases; nucleotides outside the gene matches: 5. CDR1 and CDR2 (germline): MDHEN, SYDVKM. The CDR3 spells CASSPRDRSTDTQYF. For the CDR3, the DNA is TGTGCCAGCAGTCCCCGGGACAGAAGCACAGATACGCAGTATTTT.

This clonotype was recorded a few times. This chain links TRBV6-1 with TRBJ2-2; D is ambiguous. Germline-derived CDR1 and CDR2 are MNHNS and SASEGT. The CDR3 runs to 13 residues. Trimming left V 7 bases short and J 2 bases short, with 8 bases between. In DNA form, the CDR3 reads TGTGCCAGCAAAAGGTTTAACACCGGGGAGCTGTTTTTT. This translates into CASKRFNTGELFF.

This chain joins TRBV9 and TRBJ2-1; 9 nucleotides match TRBD2. The CDR3 is 16 amino acids. Looked up from germline, CDR1 is SGDLS and CDR2 is YYNGEE. V was pared by 4 bases and J by 8 bases, with 13 bases of the junction left unmatched. The DNA of the CDR3 is TGTGCCAGCAGCCGGGGGGGACTAGCAGGCGGAGATGAGCAGTTCTTC. Translation: CASSRGGLAGGDEQFF.

This clonotype was counted at least ten times. V usage is TRBV7-9 and J usage is TRBJ2-4; maybe TRBD2 (5 bases). In germline, CDR1 is SEHNR, CDR2 FQNEAQ (reference sequence). The V and J ends lost 1 base and 9 bases respectively, with 10 bases between them. The CDR3 runs to 13 residues. CDR3 sequence (DNA): TGTGCCAGCAGCTTAGGTTCTGGAGGCATTCAGTACTTC. Amino acid sequence: CASSLGSGGIQYF.

This clonotype was observed many times. The chain carries TRBV13 and TRBJ2-7; 8 bases fit TRBD2. The germline V gene has CDR1 PRHDT and CDR2 FYEKMQ (reference sequence). The CDR3 consists of 13 residues. Trimming cost V 1 base and J 5 bases; bases outside gene matches: 1. Written as DNA, the CDR3 is TGTGCCAGCAGCTTAGCGGGGGGGCACGAGCAGTACTTC. Its protein is CASSLAGGHEQYF.

This clonotype was seen at least ten times. V usage is TRBV3-1 and J usage is TRBJ2-3, with TRBD2 as a possible D gene (6 bases). Trimming took off 0 bases at V and 3 bases at J, with 13 bases between the two ends. CDR1 LGHDT and CDR2 YNNKEL come from the germline V gene (reference sequence). The CDR3 length is 16 residues. CDR3 sequence: CASSQDVGGKTDTQYF. Here the CDR3 DNA reads TGTGCCAGCAGCCAAGATGTGGGCGGGAAGACAGATACGCAGTATTTT.

V and J are TRBV2 and TRBJ1-5; tentatively, D is TRBD1 (6 bases). V shed 6 bases and J shed 4 bases, with 13 bases lying between them. Germline V gene data show CDR1 as SNHLY and CDR2 as FYNNEI. The CDR3 totals 14 residues. CDR3 in amino acids: CASRWTDTNQPQHF. The CDR3 DNA is TGTGCCAGCAGATGGACAGATACAAATCAGCCCCAGCATTTT.